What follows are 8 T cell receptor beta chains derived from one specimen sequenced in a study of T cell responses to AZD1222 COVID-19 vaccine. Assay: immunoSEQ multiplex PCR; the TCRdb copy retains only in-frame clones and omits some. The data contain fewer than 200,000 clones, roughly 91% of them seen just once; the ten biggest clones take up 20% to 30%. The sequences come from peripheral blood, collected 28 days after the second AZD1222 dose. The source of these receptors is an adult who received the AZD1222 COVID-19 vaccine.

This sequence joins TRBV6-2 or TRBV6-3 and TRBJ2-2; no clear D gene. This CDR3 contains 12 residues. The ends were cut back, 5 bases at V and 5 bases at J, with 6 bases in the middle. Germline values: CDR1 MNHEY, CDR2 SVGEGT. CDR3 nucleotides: TGTGCCAGCAGTCAAGGTACCGGGGAGCTGTTTTTT. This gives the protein CASSQGTGELFF.

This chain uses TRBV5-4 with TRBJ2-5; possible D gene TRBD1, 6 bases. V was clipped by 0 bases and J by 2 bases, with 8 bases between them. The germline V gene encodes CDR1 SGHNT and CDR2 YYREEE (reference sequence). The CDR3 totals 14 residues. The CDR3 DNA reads TGTGCCAGCAGCTTGGACAGGGCTCAAGAGACCCAGTACTTC. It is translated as CASSLDRAQETQYF. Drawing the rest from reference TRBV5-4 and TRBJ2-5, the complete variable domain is ETGVTQSPTHLIKTRGQQVTLRCSSQSGHNTVSWYQQALGQGPQFIFQYYREEENGRGNFPPRFSGLQFPNYSSELNVNALELDDSALYLCASSLDRAQETQYFGPGTRLLVL.

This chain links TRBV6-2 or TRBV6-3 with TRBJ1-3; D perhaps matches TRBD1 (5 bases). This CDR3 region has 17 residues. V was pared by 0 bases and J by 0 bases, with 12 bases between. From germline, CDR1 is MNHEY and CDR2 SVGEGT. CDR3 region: CASSYSPPGSSGNTIYF. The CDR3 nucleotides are TGTGCCAGCAGTTACTCCCCGCCAGGGAGCTCTGGAAACACCATATATTTT.

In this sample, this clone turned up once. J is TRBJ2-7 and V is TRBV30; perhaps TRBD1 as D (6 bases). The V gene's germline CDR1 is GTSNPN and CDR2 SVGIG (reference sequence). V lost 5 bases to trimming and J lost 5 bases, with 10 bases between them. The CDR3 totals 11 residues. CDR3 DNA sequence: TGTGCCTGGTACAGGGATCACGAGCAGTACTTC. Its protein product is CAWYRDHEQYF.

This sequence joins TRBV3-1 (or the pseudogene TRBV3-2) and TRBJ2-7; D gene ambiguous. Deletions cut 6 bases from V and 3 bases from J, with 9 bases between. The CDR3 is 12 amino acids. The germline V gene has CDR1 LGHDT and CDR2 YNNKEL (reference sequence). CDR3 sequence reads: CASSVRGYEQYF. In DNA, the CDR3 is TGTGCCAGCAGTGTCCGTGGCTACGAGCAGTACTTC.

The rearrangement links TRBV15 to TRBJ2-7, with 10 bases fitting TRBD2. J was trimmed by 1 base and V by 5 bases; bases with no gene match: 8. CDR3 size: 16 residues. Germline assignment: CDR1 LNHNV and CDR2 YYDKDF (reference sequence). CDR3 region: CATSWRGSGRSYEQYF. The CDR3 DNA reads TGTGCCACCAGCTGGCGGGGTAGCGGGAGGTCCTACGAGCAGTACTTC.

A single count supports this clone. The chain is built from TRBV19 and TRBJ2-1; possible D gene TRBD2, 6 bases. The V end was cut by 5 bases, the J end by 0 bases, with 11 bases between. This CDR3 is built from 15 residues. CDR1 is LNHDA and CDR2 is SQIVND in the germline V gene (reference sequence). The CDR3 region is CASSVGGSSYNEQFF. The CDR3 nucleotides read TGTGCCAGTAGTGTCGGAGGGAGCTCCTACAATGAGCAGTTCTTC. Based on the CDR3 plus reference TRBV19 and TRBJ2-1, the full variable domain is DGGITQSPKYLFRKEGQNVTLSCEQNLNHDAMYWYRQDPGQGLRLIYYSQIVNDFQKGDIAEGYSVSREKKESFPLTVTSAQKNPTAFYLCASSVGGSSYNEQFFGPGTRLTVL.

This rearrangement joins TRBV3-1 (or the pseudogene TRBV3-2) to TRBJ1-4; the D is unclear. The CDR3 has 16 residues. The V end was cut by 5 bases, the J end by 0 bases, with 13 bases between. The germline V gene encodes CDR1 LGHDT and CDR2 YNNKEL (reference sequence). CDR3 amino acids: CASSKTVHATNEKLFF. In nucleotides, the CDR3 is TGTGCCAGCAGCAAAACAGTACATGCAACTAATGAAAAACTGTTTTTT.